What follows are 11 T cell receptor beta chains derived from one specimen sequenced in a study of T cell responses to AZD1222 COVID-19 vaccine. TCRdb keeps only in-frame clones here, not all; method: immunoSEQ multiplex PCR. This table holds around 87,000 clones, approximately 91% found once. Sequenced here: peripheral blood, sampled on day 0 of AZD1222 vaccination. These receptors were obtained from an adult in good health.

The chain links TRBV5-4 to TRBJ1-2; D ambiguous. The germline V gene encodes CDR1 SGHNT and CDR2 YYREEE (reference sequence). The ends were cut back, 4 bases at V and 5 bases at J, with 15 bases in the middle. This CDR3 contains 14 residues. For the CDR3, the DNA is TGTGCCAGCAGCCTGGACCCCCCCGGTTATGGCTACACCTTC. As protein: CASSLDPPGYGYTF.

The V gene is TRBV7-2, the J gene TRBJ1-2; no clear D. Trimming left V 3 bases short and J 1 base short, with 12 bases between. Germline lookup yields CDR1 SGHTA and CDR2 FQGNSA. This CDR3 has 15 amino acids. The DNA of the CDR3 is TGTGCCAGCAGCTTTCTCCAGGACCTTAACTATGGCTACACCTTC. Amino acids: CASSFLQDLNYGYTF.

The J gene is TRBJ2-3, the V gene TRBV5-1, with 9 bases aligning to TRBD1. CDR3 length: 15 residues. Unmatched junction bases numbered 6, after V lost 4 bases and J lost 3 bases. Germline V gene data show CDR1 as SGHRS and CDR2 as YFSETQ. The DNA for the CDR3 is TGCGCCAGCAGCGAGGGACAGGGAGGGACAGATACGCAGTATTTT. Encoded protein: CASSEGQGGTDTQYF.

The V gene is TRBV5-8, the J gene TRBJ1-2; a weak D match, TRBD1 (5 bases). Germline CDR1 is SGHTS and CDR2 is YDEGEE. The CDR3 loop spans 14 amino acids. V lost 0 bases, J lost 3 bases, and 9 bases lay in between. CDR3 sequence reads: CASSLGGRDYGYTF. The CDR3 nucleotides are TGTGCCAGCAGCTTGGGGGGCAGGGACTATGGCTACACCTTC.

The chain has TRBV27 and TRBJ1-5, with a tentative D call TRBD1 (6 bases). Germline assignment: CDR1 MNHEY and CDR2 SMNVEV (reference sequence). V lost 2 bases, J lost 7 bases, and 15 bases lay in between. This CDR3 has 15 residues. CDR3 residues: CASSLARGGSQPQHF. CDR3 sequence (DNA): TGTGCCAGCAGTTTAGCCAGGGGAGGGAGCCAGCCCCAGCATTTT.

The CDR3 spells CASSPNLQGRGYTF. The CDR3 nucleotides are TGTGCCAGCTCACCAAACCTACAGGGCCGCGGCTACACCTTC. The chain couples TRBV18 to TRBJ1-2; maybe TRBD1 (6 bases). The germline V gene has CDR1 KGHSH and CDR2 LQKENI. CDR3 length: 14 residues. V was pared by 2 bases and J by 8 bases, with 15 bases between.

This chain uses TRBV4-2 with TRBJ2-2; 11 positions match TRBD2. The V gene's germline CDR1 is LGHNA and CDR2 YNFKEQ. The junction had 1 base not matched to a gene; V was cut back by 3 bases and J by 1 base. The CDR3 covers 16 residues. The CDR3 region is CASSQGLAVNTGELFF. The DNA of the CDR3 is TGTGCCAGCAGCCAGGGACTAGCGGTGAACACCGGGGAGCTGTTTTTT.

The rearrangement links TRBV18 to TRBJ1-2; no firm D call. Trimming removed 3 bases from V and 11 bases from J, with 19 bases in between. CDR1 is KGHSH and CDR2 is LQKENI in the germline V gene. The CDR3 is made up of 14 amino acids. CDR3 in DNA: TGTGCCAGCTCACCCACATCCCGGGTAGTGAGATACACCTTC. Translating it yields CASSPTSRVVRYTF.

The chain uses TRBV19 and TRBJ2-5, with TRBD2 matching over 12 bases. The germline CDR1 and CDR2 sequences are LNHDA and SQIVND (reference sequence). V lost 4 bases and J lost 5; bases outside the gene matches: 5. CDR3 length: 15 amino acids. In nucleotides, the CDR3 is TGTGCCAGTAGTACCAGACTAGCGGGGGTGGAGACCCAGTACTTC. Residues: CASSTRLAGVETQYF. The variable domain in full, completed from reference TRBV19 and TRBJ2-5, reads DGGITQSPKYLFRKEGQNVTLSCEQNLNHDAMYWYRQDPGQGLRLIYYSQIVNDFQKGDIAEGYSVSREKKESFPLTVTSAQKNPTAFYLCASSTRLAGVETQYFGPGTRLLVL.

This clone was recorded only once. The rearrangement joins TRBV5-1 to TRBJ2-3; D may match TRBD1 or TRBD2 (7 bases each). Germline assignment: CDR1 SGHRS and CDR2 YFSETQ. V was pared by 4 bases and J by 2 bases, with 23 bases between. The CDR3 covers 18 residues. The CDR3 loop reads CASSRPQGGASLTDTQYF. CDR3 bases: TGCGCCAGCAGCAGGCCCCAGGGGGGGGCGTCACTCACAGATACGCAGTATTTT.

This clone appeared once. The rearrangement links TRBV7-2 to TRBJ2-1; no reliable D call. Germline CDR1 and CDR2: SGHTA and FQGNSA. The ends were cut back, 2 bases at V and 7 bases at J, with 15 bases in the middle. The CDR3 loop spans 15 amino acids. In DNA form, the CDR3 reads TGTGCCAGCAGCTTACCAGAAATGCGCGAAAATGAGCAGTTCTTC. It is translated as CASSLPEMRENEQFF.